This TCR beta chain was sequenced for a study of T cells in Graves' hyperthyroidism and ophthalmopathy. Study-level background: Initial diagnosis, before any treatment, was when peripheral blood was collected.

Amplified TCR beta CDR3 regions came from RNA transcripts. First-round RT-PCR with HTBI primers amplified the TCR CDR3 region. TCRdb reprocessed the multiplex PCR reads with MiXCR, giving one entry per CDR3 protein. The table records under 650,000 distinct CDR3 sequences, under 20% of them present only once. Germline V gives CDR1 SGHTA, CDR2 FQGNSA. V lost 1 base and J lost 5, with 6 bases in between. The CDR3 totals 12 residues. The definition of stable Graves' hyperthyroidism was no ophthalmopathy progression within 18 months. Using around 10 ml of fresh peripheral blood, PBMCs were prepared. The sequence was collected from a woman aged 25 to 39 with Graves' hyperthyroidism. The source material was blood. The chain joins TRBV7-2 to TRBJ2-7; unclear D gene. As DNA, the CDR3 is TGTGCCAGCAGCTTAGTAGCCAACGAGCAGTACTTC. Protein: CASSLVANEQYF.